Sequencing of this T cell receptor beta chain was carried out in a study of OX40 agonist ivuxolimab in advanced cancers. Overall study context: Dose-escalation patients had hepatocellular carcinoma, melanoma, renal cell or head and neck cancer.

The ends lost 2 bases at V and 1 base at J; junction bases unmatched: 3. The CDR3 covers 15 residues. CDR1 and CDR2 from the germline V gene are SGHAT and FQNNGV. Broader study findings: In the 0.1 to 3.0 mg/kg range, CD4+ and CD8+ blood T cells had expanded clonally by week 6.

The repertoire was sequenced with immunoSEQ multiplex PCR; TCRdb's copy has only in-frame clones and lacks some. In the table there are some 59,000 clones, less than 85% of which are singletons. On this clone: Its antigen is unidentified.

The TCR originated in an adult with an advanced solid tumor such as melanoma, head and neck, liver or kidney cancer. The rearrangement uses TRBV11-2 and TRBJ2-7; 9 nucleotides match TRBD2. This specimen was CD4+ or CD8+ T cells sorted from blood, taken in a trial of the OX40 agonist ivuxolimab. For the CDR3, the DNA is TGTGCCAGCAGCTTACTAGCGGGACCTTCCTACGAGCAGTACTTC. Protein: CASSLLAGPSYEQYF.